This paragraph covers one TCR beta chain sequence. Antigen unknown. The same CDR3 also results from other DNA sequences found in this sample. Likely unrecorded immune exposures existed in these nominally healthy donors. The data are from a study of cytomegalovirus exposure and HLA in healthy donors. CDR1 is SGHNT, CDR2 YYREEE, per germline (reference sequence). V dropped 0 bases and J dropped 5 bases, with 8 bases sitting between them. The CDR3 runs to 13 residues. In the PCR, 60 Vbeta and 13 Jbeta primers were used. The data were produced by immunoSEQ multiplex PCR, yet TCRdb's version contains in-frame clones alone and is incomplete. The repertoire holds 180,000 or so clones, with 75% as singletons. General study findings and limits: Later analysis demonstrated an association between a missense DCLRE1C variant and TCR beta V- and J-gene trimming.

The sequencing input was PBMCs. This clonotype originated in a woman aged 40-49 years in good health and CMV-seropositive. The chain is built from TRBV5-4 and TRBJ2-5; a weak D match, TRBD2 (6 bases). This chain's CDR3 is CASSLAGGETQYF. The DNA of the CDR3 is TGTGCCAGCAGCTTGGCTGGAGGGGAGACCCAGTACTTC.